What follows are 30 T cell receptor beta chains derived from one specimen sequenced in a study of blood T cells in healthy people across ages. A second PCR of about 7 to 12 cycles used a sample-barcoded 5' primer and a J-beta primer mix. In TCRdb, the 5' RACE reads were re-called with MiXCR into one record per CDR3 protein. Counted here are about 1.5 million distinct CDR3 sequences, roughly two fifths occurring once; the ten biggest clones make up more than 4%. Sequencing input: blood. These receptors all come from a woman aged 18-29 years in good health.

The V gene is TRBV4-1, the J gene TRBJ1-1; D is unresolved. Germline CDR1 is MGHRA and CDR2 is YSYEKL. V was trimmed by 1 base and J by 8 bases, leaving 11 bases between them. The length of the CDR3 is 13 residues. The CDR3 protein is CASSQVPQQEAFF. In DNA, the CDR3 is TGCGCCAGCAGCCAAGTCCCCCAGCAAGAAGCTTTCTTT.

DNA of the CDR3: TGTGCCAGCAGTGAACCCGGGGCCCAGGGACCCGAGCAGTTCTTC. Translated: CASSEPGAQGPEQFF. The chain employs TRBV25-1 and TRBJ2-1; the D call may be TRBD1 or TRBD2 (5 bases each). V gave up 2 bases and J gave up 10 bases, with 18 bases separating them. Germline V lookup: CDR1 MGHDK, CDR2 SYGVNS. This CDR3 contains 15 residues. The full variable domain, completed using reference TRBV25-1 and TRBJ2-1, is EADIYQTPRYLVIGTGKKITLECSQTMGHDKMYWYQQDPGMELHLIHYSYGVNSTEKGDLSSESTVSRIRTEHFPLTLESARPSHTSQYLCASSEPGAQGPEQFFGPGTRLTVL.

The chain links TRBV7-2 to TRBJ2-7; 13 bases fit TRBD2. The CDR3 is 19 amino acids. Germline CDR1 SGHTA, CDR2 FQGNSA. V gave up 0 bases and J gave up 7 bases; unmatched junction bases: 15. The CDR3 DNA sequence: TGTGCCAGCAGCTTAGCGGGGACTAGCGGGACACCTTCCTACAATGAGCAGTACTTC. It codes for CASSLAGTSGTPSYNEQYF.

The rearrangement links TRBV11-2 to TRBJ1-2; 8 bases match TRBD1. Germline V gene sequence: CDR1 SGHAT, CDR2 FQNNGV. This CDR3 region has 16 residues. J gave up 4 bases and V 6 bases, and 13 bases lay outside the gene matches. The CDR3 coding sequence is TGTGCCAGCAGTCGTCTAAAGGACAGGGCATTCTATGGCTACACCTTC. Its translation: CASSRLKDRAFYGYTF.

This clonotype appeared a few times. The chain is built from TRBV2 and TRBJ2-1; TRBD1 matches at 11 bases. The CDR3 is 13 residues long. Trimming at V came to 8 bases and at J to 7 bases, leaving 4 bases not matched to a gene. Germline V lookup: CDR1 SNHLY, CDR2 FYNNEI. CDR3 in amino acids: CASARDRGNEQFF. DNA of the CDR3: TGTGCCAGCGCAAGGGACAGGGGGAATGAGCAGTTCTTC.

The chain carries TRBV6-2 or TRBV6-3 and TRBJ1-5, with D uncertain. Trimming took 7 bases from V and 2 from J, leaving 9 bases between them. The CDR3 is made up of 13 amino acids. Germline CDR1 reads MNHEY; CDR2 reads SVGEGT. CDR3 loop: CASNSVGNQPQHF. CDR3 coding DNA: TGTGCCAGCAACTCAGTGGGCAATCAGCCCCAGCATTTT.

The chain carries TRBV20-1 and TRBJ2-3, with D perhaps being TRBD1 or TRBD2 (5 bases each). There are 16 residues in the CDR3. The germline V and J ends were trimmed by 0 bases and 4 bases, with 17 bases remaining between them. Germline CDR1 is DFQATT and CDR2 is SNEGSKA (reference sequence). The CDR3 is CSARDTRGADADTQYF. The CDR3 DNA reads TGCAGTGCTAGAGATACGAGGGGCGCTGACGCAGATACGCAGTATTTT.

On this clonotype itself: A read error may produce the germline difference seen at one junction end. The chain couples TRBV12-3 or TRBV12-4 to TRBJ1-1, with a tentative D call TRBD1 (6 bases). This CDR3 region has 15 residues. CDR3 region: CDSSFGGGLKTEAFF. The CDR3 coding sequence is TGTGACAGCAGTTTTGGGGGGGGCCTTAAGACTGAAGCTTTCTTT.

This chain joins TRBV2 and TRBJ1-1; D ambiguous. V lost 2 bases and J 0 bases, leaving 13 bases between the germline ends. The CDR3 extends over 16 amino acids. Germline CDR1 and CDR2: SNHLY and FYNNEI. DNA for the CDR3: TGTGCCAGCAGTGAACGTGGTATTCGGATGAACACTGAAGCTTTCTTT. Translation: CASSERGIRMNTEAFF. Drawing the rest from reference TRBV2 and TRBJ1-1, the complete variable domain is EPEVTQTPSHQVTQMGQEVILRCVPISNHLYFYWYRQILGQKVEFLVSFYNNEISEKSEIFDDQFSVERPDGSNFTLKIRSTKLEDSAMYFCASSERGIRMNTEAFFGQGTRLTVV.

The V and J genes are TRBV4-1 and TRBJ2-4; TRBD1 might be the D (5 bases). The germline V gene encodes CDR1 MGHRA and CDR2 YSYEKL. The germline V and J ends were trimmed by 7 bases and 0 bases, with 13 bases remaining between them. This CDR3 comprises 15 residues. The CDR3 region has the DNA TGCGCCAGCACGGTGGACACTGTAGCCAAAAACATTCAGTACTTC. Encoded protein: CASTVDTVAKNIQYF.

The chain uses TRBV13 and TRBJ2-7, with a tentative D call TRBD2 (5 bases). Germline-derived CDR1 and CDR2 are PRHDT and FYEKMQ (reference sequence). V was pared by 0 bases and J by 3 bases, with 18 bases between. This CDR3 is built from 17 residues. The CDR3 region is CASSLGLRDYRGYEQYF. The CDR3 nucleotides read TGTGCCAGCAGCTTAGGCCTAAGGGATTACCGGGGCTACGAGCAGTACTTC.

V gene TRBV7-2 combines with J gene TRBJ1-2; TRBD1 matches at 8 bases. CDR3 size: 16 residues. Per the germline V gene, CDR1 is SGHTA and CDR2 is FQGNSA. V trimming: 5 bases; J trimming: 0 bases; junction bases outside the gene matches: 8. The CDR3 sequence is CASSRDRQSPNYGYTF. Written as DNA, the CDR3 is TGTGCCAGCAGCCGGGACAGGCAATCCCCTAACTATGGCTACACCTTC. The whole variable domain, filled in from reference TRBV7-2 and TRBJ1-2, reads GAGVSQSPSNKVTEKGKDVELRCDPISGHTALYWYRQSLGQGLEFLIYFQGNSAPDKSGLPSDRFSAERTGGSVSTLTIQRTQQEDSAVYLCASSRDRQSPNYGYTFGSGTRLTVV.

This clonotype was detected a few times. This sequence joins TRBV7-9 and TRBJ1-1, with D possibly being TRBD1 (6 bases). Germline CDR1 reads SEHNR; CDR2 reads FQNEAQ (reference sequence). CDR3 length: 15 amino acids. V lost 5 bases, J lost 1 base, and 14 bases lay in between. CDR3 sequence: CASSGTEGENTEAFF. The CDR3 DNA follows: TGTGCCAGCAGCGGCACGGAGGGGGAGAACACTGAAGCTTTCTTT.

This clonotype came up a few times. V usage is TRBV11-2 and J usage is TRBJ1-2; a possible D gene is TRBD1 (6 bases). Trimming removed 5 bases from V and 6 bases from J, with 19 bases in between. This CDR3 is built from 15 residues. From germline, CDR1 is SGHAT and CDR2 FQNNGV. The DNA of the CDR3 is TGTGCCAGCAGCAACTCCTACAGGGCTGGAGATGGCTACACCTTC. It codes for CASSNSYRAGDGYTF.

On this clonotype: It may be a read error: a sequence one base away is much more abundant. The CDR3 sequence is CASSYVNERFF. In nucleotides, the CDR3 is TGTGCCAGCAGCTATGTTAATGAGCGGTTCTTC. The chain is built from TRBV7-2 and TRBJ2-1, with D unresolved. Germline V lookup: CDR1 SGHTA, CDR2 FQGNSA. This CDR3 has 11 amino acids.

This clonotype has a handful of counts. V usage is TRBV13 and J usage is TRBJ2-1; either TRBD1 or TRBD2 may fit D (6 bases each). Trimming shortened V by 4 bases and J by 0 bases, and 10 bases separated the two germline ends. The CDR3 sequence is 15 residues long. The germline gives CDR1 PRHDT, CDR2 FYEKMQ (reference sequence). The CDR3 sequence is CASSSGGLSYNEQFF. Here the CDR3 DNA reads TGTGCCAGCAGCTCTGGGGGGCTCTCCTACAATGAGCAGTTCTTC.

The gene calls are TRBV5-1 and TRBJ2-1, with D perhaps matching TRBD2 (6 bases). The length of the CDR3 is 15 residues. Germline CDR1 SGHRS, CDR2 YFSETQ. The V gene lost 2 bases and the J gene lost 6 bases, with 15 bases spanning the gap. Here the CDR3 reads CASSLQGGTGNEQFF. CDR3 nucleotide sequence: TGCGCCAGCAGCTTACAAGGAGGGACGGGCAATGAGCAGTTCTTC. Using reference TRBV5-1 and TRBJ2-1 for the parts outside the CDR3, the full variable domain is KAGVTQTPRYLIKTRGQQVTLSCSPISGHRSVSWYQQTPGQGLQFLFEYFSETQRNKGNFPGRFSGRQFSNSRSEMNVSTLELGDSALYLCASSLQGGTGNEQFFGPGTRLTVL.

The rearrangement links TRBV18 to TRBJ1-2; no firm D call. This CDR3 comprises 14 residues. V lost 0 bases to trimming and J lost 4 bases, with 9 bases between them. Germline V CDR1 and CDR2: KGHSH, LQKENI. CDR3 bases: TGTGCCAGCTCACCACCGGGCCGGTTCTATGGCTACACCTTC. This sequence encodes CASSPPGRFYGYTF.

This clonotype was found a few times. The chain joins TRBV20-1 to TRBJ1-4, with 7 bases that match TRBD1. The trim removed 1 base at V and 7 bases at J, leaving 3 bases unmatched. Per the germline V gene, CDR1 is DFQATT and CDR2 is SNEGSKA (reference sequence). The CDR3 runs to 13 residues. CDR3 coding DNA: TGCAGTGCTAGAGTCAGGGGGGCTGAAAAACTGTTTTTT. Its protein is CSARVRGAEKLFF.

The genes are TRBV27 and TRBJ2-1; D is possibly TRBD1 or TRBD2 (5 bases each). With 3 bases removed from V and 10 bases from J, the gap between germline ends came to 10 bases. Germline CDR1 MNHEY, CDR2 SMNVEV (reference sequence). CDR3 length: 12 amino acids. DNA of the CDR3: TGTGCCAGCAGTTTCAGGGACGGCGAGCAGTTCTTC. Its protein is CASSFRDGEQFF.

V gene TRBV27 combines with J gene TRBJ2-7; 9 nucleotides agree with TRBD1. Germline values: CDR1 MNHEY, CDR2 SMNVEV (reference sequence). With V trimmed by 4 bases and J by 6 bases, 7 bases remained unmatched. The CDR3 length is 14 residues. This CDR3 reads CASSSAGTGTEQYF. DNA of the CDR3: TGTGCCAGCAGTTCGGCCGGGACAGGGACCGAGCAGTACTTC.

The chain joins TRBV5-1 to TRBJ2-1, with D possibly being TRBD1 (6 bases). Germline V gene data show CDR1 as SGHRS and CDR2 as YFSETQ. This CDR3 has 15 amino acids. Deletions cut 4 bases from V and 0 bases from J, with 11 bases between. The CDR3 loop is CASSLRTVSYNEQFF. For the CDR3, the DNA is TGCGCCAGCAGCCTACGGACAGTCTCCTACAATGAGCAGTTCTTC.

The chain employs TRBV2 and TRBJ1-3; D possibly corresponds to TRBD1 (6 bases). Germline assignment: CDR1 SNHLY and CDR2 FYNNEI. CDR3 length: 14 residues. V was trimmed by 4 bases and J by 0 bases, leaving 7 bases between them. For the CDR3, the DNA is TGTGCCAGCAGTGTCAGGGGCTCTGGAAACACCATATATTTT. This gives the protein CASSVRGSGNTIYF.

A remark on this clonotype: A read error may be the cause here, since a much bigger clone is one base away. The J gene is TRBJ2-3, the V gene TRBV12-3 or TRBV12-4; 7 nucleotides match TRBD2. The V and J ends lost 6 bases and 4 bases, in that order; junction bases with no gene match: 10. This CDR3 has 15 amino acids. CDR3 DNA: TGTGCCAGCAGCTCTGCGGGAGCTTCCGCAGATACGCAGTATTTT. This codes for CASSSAGASADTQYF.

V is TRBV6-5 and J is TRBJ1-1, with D uncertain. The germline CDR1 and CDR2 sequences are MNHEY and SVGAGI. V was clipped by 2 bases and J by 3 bases, with 10 bases between them. CDR3 length equals 14 residues. In nucleotides, the CDR3 is TGTGCCAGCAGTTACCATTACGGGGACACTGAAGCTTTCTTT. It encodes CASSYHYGDTEAFF.

The rearrangement joins TRBV12-3 or TRBV12-4 to TRBJ2-7; TRBD1 matches at 11 bases. The CDR3 contains 15 residues. J gave up 2 bases and V 5 bases, and 5 bases lay outside the gene matches. CDR3 bases: TGTGCCAGCAGTAACACGGGACAGGGGGCCTACGAGCAGTACTTC. Encoded protein: CASSNTGQGAYEQYF.

There are a few counts of this clonotype. This chain connects TRBV20-1 to TRBJ2-6; D gene ambiguous. The CDR3 contains 15 residues. The germline V gene encodes CDR1 DFQATT and CDR2 SNEGSKA (reference sequence). Trimming left V 0 bases short and J 0 bases short, with 6 bases between. The CDR3 DNA is TGCAGTGCTAGAGATCGAATCTCTGGGGCCAACGTCCTGACTTTC. Amino acids: CSARDRISGANVLTF.

The chain recombines TRBV29-1 with TRBJ2-7, with TRBD1 identical over 8 bases. J was trimmed by 2 bases and V by 7 bases; bases with no gene match: 10. Germline loops: CDR1 SQVTM, CDR2 ANQGSEA. There are 14 residues in the CDR3. CDR3 loop: CSASQGALTYEQYF. The CDR3 bases are TGCAGCGCGTCTCAGGGGGCCCTCACCTACGAGCAGTACTTC.

This clonotype came up a few times. This chain uses TRBV11-2 with TRBJ2-1; D is perhaps TRBD1 (6 bases). Germline V CDR1 and CDR2: SGHAT, FQNNGV. V dropped 0 bases and J dropped 4 bases, with 16 bases sitting between them. This CDR3 region has 17 residues. CDR3 bases: TGTGCCAGCAGCTTAGAGGGGCGGCAGGGGCCATACAATGAGCAGTTCTTC. This encodes CASSLEGRQGPYNEQFF.

V and J are TRBV27 and TRBJ2-5; D is undetermined. CDR1 is MNHEY and CDR2 is SMNVEV in the germline V gene (reference sequence). The CDR3 is made up of 15 amino acids. V was trimmed by 3 bases and J by 1 base, leaving 12 bases between them. CDR3 sequence: CASSFASGSQETQYF. CDR3 DNA sequence: TGTGCCAGCAGTTTTGCATCGGGCAGCCAAGAGACCCAGTACTTC.